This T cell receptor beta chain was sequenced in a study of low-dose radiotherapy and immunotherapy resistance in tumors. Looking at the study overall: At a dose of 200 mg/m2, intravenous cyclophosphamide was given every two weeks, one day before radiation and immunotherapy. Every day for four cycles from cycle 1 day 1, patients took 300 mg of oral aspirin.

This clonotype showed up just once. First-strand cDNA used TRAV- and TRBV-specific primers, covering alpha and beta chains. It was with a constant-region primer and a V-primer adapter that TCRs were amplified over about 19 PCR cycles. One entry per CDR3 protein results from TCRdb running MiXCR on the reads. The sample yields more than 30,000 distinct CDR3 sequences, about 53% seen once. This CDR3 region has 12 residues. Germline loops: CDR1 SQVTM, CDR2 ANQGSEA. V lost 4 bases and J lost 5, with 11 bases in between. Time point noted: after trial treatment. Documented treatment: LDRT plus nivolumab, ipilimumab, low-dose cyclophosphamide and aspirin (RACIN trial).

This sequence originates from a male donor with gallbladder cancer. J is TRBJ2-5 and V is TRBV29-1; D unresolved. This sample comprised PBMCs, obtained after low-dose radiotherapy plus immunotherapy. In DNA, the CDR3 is TGCAGCGTTGTGGCTACGAGGGAGACCCAGTACTTC. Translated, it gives CSVVATRETQYF.